The rows below give T cell receptor beta chains drawn from one sample of a study of identical twins. TCRdb re-analysed the 5' RACE reads in MiXCR, keeping a single row per CDR3 protein. The sample records hundreds of thousands of distinct CDR3 sequences, about 12% being singletons. The same sample was also used in a study of yellow fever vaccine responses in identical twins.

Specimen: PBMCs. These TCRs come from a woman younger than 35 in good health. Both conserved end residues are part of each CDR3. The D gene is left open where the match is weak. Expanded clones are given a class, and other clones once, few, many or no size at all.

TRBV7-6	TRBJ2-1	TRBD2	few	CASSLEVAGNNEQFF	TGTGCCAGCAGCTTAGAGGTAGCGGGGAACAATGAGCAGTTCTTC
TRBV3-1	TRBJ1-4	NA	many	CASTQTPQEEKLFF	TGTGCCAGCACCCAAACTCCCCAAGAAGAAAAACTGTTTTTT
TRBV15	TRBJ1-1	TRBD1	NA	CATSRAGTGFTEAFF	TGTGCCACCAGCAGAGCTGGGACAGGGTTTACTGAAGCTTTCTTT
TRBV18	TRBJ1-1	NA	few	CASSPAAKQDTEAFF	TGTGCCAGCTCACCAGCCGCCAAGCAGGACACTGAAGCTTTCTTT
TRBV12-3/TRBV12-4	TRBJ2-7	NA	many	CASSFILGEQYF	TGTGCCAGCAGTTTCATTTTGGGCGAGCAGTACTTC
TRBV24-1	TRBJ2-1	TRBD2	many	CATSDSSGGAYNEQFF	TGTGCCACCAGTGACTCTAGCGGGGGGGCCTACAATGAGCAGTTCTTC
TRBV27	TRBJ1-5	TRBD1	many	CASNRTGGAYSNQPQHF	TGTGCCAGCAACCGGACAGGGGGTGCGTATAGCAATCAGCCCCAGCATTTT
TRBV12-3/TRBV12-4	TRBJ2-1	TRBD2	NA	CASKLAGSYNEQFF	TGTGCCAGCAAGCTAGCGGGATCTTACAATGAGCAGTTCTTC
TRBV5-6	TRBJ2-3	TRBD2	few	CASSWTSGDTQYF	TGTGCCAGCAGCTGGACTAGCGGGGATACGCAGTATTTT
TRBV5-1	TRBJ2-1	NA	few	CASSPSGGPGYNEQFF	TGCGCCAGCAGCCCATCAGGGGGGCCAGGGTACAATGAGCAGTTCTTC